This T cell receptor (beta chain) comes out of a study of T cells in Graves' hyperthyroidism and ophthalmopathy. RNA transcripts provided the source from which TCR beta CDR3 regions were amplified. When the TCR CDR3 underwent first-round RT-PCR, the HTBI primer set was used. TCRdb fed the multiplex PCR reads into MiXCR, producing one record per CDR3 protein. Of about 840,000 distinct CDR3 sequences in the sample, 35% to 40% are singletons; the top ten hold 7% to 10%. This clonotype was picked up many times. The V and J ends lost 5 bases and 6 bases respectively, with 13 bases between them. Germline V CDR1 and CDR2: LNHDA, SQIVND (reference sequence). CDR3 size: 13 residues.

The specimen sequenced was blood. The clonotype originates from a man aged 18 to 30 with Graves' hyperthyroidism. The chain links TRBV19 to TRBJ1-1; tentatively, D is TRBD1 (6 bases). The CDR3 region is CASSEGVLAEAFF. For the CDR3, the DNA is TGTGCCAGTAGTGAGGGGGTGCTGGCTGAAGCTTTCTTT.